Detailed here is one T cell receptor (beta chain). This record belongs to a study of blood T cells in healthy people across ages. A J-beta primer mix and a sample-barcoded 5' primer were used in a second PCR of roughly 7 to 12 cycles. In TCRdb, the 5' RACE reads were re-called with MiXCR into one record per CDR3 protein. The table includes some 850,000 distinct CDR3 sequences, 25% to 30% detected once. Every donor contributed roughly 10 milliliters of peripheral blood by blood draw. The CDR3 contains 14 residues. CDR1 is MNHEY, CDR2 SMNVEV, per germline (reference sequence). The germline V and J ends were trimmed by 4 bases and 4 bases, with 11 bases remaining between them. The same specimen was also included in a second study, on T cells of mothers and their children. From that study: Versus unrelated pairs, overlap was slightly higher in related mother-child pairs, without reaching significance.

The chain has TRBV27 and TRBJ1-5; D is uncertain. Sequencing was carried out using blood. The sequence derives from a boy aged 5-17 years in good health. CDR3 amino acids: CASSSGLPNQPQHF. CDR3 nucleotides: TGTGCCAGCAGTTCCGGGCTTCCAAATCAGCCCCAGCATTTT.